The clone carrying this TCR beta chain was detected ten times or more. What it binds is unknown. Quantitative 5'-RACE with molecular barcodes generated TCR beta libraries. TCRdb reprocessed the 5' RACE reads with MiXCR, giving one entry per CDR3 protein. The sample holds about 240,000 distinct CDR3 sequences, over 8.5% seen once. This CDR3 region has 15 residues. Germline assignment: CDR1 SGHVS and CDR2 FNYEAQ. Trimming cost V 7 bases and J 2 bases; bases outside gene matches: 5. The data derive from a study of CD8 T cells in ankylosing spondylitis. Overall study results and limits: There was a TCR beta motif, made of 7 or 8 highly homologous variants, that appeared characteristic of ankylosing spondylitis blood.

The rearrangement links TRBV7-6 to TRBJ2-3; 11 bases line up with TRBD2. Sequences were obtained from blood, either unsorted or a sorted T cell fraction (not recorded which). The sequence was obtained from a male donor with ankylosing spondylitis or in good health (not recorded which). The CDR3 reads CASTLAGGTTDTQYF. CDR3 nucleotide sequence: TGTGCCAGCACCCTAGCGGGGGGAACCACAGATACGCAGTATTTT.